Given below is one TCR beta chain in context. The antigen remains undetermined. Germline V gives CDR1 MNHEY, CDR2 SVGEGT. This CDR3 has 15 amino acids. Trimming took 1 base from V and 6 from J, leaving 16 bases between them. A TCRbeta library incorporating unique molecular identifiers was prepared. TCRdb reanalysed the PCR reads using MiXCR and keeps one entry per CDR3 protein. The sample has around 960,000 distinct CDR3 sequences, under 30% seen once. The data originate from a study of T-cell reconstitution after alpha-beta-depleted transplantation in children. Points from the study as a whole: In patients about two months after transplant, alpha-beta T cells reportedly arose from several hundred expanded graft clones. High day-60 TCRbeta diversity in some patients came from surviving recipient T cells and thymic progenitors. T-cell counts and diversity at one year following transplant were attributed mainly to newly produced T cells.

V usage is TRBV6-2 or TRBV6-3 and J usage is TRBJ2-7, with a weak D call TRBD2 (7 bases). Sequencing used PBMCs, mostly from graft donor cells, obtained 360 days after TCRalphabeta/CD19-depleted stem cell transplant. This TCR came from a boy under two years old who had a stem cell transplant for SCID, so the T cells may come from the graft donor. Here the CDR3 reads CASSYFGGPHLEQYF. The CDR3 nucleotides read TGTGCCAGCAGTTACTTCGGGGGGCCCCATCTCGAGCAGTACTTC.